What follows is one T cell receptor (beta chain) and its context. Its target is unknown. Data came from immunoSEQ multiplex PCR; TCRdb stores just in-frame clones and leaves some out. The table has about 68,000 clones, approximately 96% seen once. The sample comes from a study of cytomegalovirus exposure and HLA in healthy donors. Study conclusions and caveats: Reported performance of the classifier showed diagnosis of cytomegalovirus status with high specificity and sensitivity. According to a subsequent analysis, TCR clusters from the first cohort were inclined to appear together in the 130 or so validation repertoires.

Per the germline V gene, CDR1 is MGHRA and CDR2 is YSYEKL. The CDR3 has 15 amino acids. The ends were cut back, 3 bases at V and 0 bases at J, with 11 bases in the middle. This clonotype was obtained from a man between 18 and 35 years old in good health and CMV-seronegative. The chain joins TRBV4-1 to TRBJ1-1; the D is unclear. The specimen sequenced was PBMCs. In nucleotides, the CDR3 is TGCGCCAGCAGCCACCTGCCGGGGTTGAACACTGAAGCTTTCTTT. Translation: CASSHLPGLNTEAFF.